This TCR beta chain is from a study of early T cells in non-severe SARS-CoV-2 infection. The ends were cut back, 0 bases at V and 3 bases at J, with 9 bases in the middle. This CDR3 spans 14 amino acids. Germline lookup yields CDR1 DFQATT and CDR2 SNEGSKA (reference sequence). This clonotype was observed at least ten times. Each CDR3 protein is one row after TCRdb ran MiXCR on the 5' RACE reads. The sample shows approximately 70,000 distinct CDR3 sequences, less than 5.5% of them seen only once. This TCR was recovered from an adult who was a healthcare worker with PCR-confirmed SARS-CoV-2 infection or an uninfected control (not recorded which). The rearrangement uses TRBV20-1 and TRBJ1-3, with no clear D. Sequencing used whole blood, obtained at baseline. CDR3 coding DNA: TGCAGTGCTAGAGAGTGGGATTATGGAAACACCATATATTTT. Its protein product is CSAREWDYGNTIYF.